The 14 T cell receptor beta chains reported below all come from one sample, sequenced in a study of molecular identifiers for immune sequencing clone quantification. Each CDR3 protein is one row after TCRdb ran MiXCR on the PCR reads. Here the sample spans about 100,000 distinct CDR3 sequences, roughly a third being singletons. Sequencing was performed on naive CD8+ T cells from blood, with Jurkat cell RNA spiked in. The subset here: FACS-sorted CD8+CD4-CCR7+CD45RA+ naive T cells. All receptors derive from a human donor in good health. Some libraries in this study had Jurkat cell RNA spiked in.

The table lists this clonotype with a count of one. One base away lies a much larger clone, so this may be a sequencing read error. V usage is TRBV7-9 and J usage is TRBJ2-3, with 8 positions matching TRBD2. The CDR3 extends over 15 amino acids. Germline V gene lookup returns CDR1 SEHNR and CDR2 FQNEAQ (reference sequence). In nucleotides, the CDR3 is TGTGCCAGCAGCACCCGACTAGCGCTCCGGGATACGCAGGATTTT. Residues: CASSTRLALRDTQDF.

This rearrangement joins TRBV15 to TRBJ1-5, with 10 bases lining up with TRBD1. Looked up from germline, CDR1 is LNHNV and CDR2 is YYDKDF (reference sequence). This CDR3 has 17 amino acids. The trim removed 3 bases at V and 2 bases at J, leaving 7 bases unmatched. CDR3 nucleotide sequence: TGTGCCACCAGCAGTCCCCCCGGGACAGGGGGCAATCAGCCCCAGCATTTT. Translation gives CATSSPPGTGGNQPQHF.

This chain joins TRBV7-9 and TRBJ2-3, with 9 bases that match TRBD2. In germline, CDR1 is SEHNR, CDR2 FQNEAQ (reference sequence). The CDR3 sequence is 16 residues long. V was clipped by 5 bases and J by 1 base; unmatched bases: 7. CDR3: CASSVTLAGRTDTQYF. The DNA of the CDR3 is TGTGCCAGCAGCGTAACCCTAGCGGGACGCACAGATACGCAGTATTTT.

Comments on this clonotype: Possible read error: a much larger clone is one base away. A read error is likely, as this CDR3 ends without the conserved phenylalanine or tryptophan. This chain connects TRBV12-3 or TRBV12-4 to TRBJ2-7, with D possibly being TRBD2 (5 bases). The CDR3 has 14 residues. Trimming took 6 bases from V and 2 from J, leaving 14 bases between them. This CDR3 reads CASSPPGVPYEQYI. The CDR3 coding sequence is TGTGCCAGCAGCCCACCCGGGGTACCCTACGAGCAGTACATC.

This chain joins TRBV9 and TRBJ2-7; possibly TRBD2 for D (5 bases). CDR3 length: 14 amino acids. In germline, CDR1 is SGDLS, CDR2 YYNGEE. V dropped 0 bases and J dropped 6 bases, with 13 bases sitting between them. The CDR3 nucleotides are TGTGCCAGCAGCGTAGGAGGGAGAGATGGCGAGCAGTACTTC. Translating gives CASSVGGRDGEQYF.

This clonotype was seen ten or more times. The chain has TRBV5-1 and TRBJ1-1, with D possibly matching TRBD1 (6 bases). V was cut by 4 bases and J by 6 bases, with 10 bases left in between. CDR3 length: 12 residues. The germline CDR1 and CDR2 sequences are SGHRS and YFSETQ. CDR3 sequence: CASSQWGPEAFF. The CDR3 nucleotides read TGCGCCAGCAGCCAGTGGGGGCCTGAAGCTTTCTTT. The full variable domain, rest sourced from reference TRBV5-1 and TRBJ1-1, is KAGVTQTPRYLIKTRGQQVTLSCSPISGHRSVSWYQQTPGQGLQFLFEYFSETQRNKGNFPGRFSGRQFSNSRSEMNVSTLELGDSALYLCASSQWGPEAFFGQGTRLTVV.

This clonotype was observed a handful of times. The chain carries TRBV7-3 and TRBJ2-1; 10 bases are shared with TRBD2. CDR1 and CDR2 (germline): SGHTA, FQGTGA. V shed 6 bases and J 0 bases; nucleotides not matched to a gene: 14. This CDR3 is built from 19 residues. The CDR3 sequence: CASSGTGTSAPSSYNEQFF. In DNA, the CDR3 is TGTGCCAGCAGTGGGACCGGGACTAGCGCCCCAAGCTCCTACAATGAGCAGTTCTTC. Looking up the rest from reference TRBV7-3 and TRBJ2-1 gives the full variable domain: GAGVSQTPSNKVTEKGKYVELRCDPISGHTALYWYRQSLGQGPEFLIYFQGTGAADDSGLPNDRFFAVRPEGSVSTLKIQRTERGDSAVYLCASSGTGTSAPSSYNEQFFGPGTRLTVL.

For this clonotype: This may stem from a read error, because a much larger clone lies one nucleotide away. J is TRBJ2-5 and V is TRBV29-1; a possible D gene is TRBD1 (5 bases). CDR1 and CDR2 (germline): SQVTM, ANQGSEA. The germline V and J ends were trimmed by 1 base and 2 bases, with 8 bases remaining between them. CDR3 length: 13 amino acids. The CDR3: CSVEVGQQETQYF. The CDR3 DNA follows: TGCAGCGTTGAAGTGGGGCAGCAAGAGACCCAGTACTTC.

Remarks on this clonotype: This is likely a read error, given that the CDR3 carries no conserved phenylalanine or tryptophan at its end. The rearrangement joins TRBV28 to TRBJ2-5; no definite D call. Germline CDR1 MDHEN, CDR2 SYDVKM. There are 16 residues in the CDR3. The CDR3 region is CASSLTTLSPKEAQYS. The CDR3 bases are TGTGCCAGCAGTTTAACCACCTTAAGCCCAAAAGAGGCCCAGTACTCC.

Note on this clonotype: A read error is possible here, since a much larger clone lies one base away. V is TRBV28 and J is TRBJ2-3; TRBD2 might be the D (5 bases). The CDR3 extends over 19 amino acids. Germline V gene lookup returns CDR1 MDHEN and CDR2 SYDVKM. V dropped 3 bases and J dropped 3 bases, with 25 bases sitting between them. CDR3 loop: CASSFPPGLTDISTDTQYF. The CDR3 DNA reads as TGTGCCAGCAGTTTCCCGCCAGGACTGACCGATATATCTACAGATACGCAGTATTTT.

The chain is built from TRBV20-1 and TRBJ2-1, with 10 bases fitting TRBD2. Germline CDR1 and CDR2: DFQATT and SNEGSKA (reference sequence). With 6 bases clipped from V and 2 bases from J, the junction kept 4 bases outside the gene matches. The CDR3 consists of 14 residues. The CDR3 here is CSAPGTSAYNEQFF. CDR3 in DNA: TGCAGTGCACCCGGGACTAGCGCCTACAATGAGCAGTTCTTC.

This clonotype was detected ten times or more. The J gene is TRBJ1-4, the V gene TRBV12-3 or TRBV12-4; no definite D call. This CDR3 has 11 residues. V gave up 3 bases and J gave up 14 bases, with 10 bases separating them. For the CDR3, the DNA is TGTGCCAGCAGTTTCTCAGATCGGCTGTTTTTT. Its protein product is CASSFSDRLFF.

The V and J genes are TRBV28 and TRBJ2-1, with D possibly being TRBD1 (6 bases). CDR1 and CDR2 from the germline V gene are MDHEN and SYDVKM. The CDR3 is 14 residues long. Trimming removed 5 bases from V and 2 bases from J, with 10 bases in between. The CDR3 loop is CASSADRPYNEQFF. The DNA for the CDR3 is TGTGCCAGCAGTGCAGACAGGCCCTACAATGAGCAGTTCTTC.

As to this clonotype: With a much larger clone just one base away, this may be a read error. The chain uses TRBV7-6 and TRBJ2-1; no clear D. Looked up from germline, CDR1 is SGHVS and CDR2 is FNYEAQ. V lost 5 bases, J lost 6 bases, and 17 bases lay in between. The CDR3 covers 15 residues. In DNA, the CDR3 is TGTGCCAGCAGCCCGTCCCCTGGCGGTGGCAATGAGCAGTTCTTC. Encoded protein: CASSPSPGGGNEQFF.